The 30 T cell receptor beta chains in this list originate from one sample, sequenced in a study of CD8 T cells in ankylosing spondylitis. TCRdb independently ran MiXCR on the 5' RACE reads; one entry per CDR3 protein. The sample includes around 210,000 distinct CDR3 sequences, approximately 7.6% of them seen just once. Sequencing used blood, either unsorted or a sorted T cell fraction (not recorded which). These receptors were collected from a female donor with ankylosing spondylitis or in good health (not recorded which).

This clonotype was counted many times. The V call is TRBV20-1, the J call TRBJ2-1, with D possibly matching TRBD2 (6 bases). The V and J ends lost 3 bases and 6 bases respectively, with 12 bases between them. CDR3 size: 13 residues. CDR1 and CDR2 from the germline V gene are DFQATT and SNEGSKA (reference sequence). The CDR3 sequence is CSASSGVGNEQFF. The CDR3 bases are TGCAGTGCTAGTTCGGGAGTTGGCAATGAGCAGTTCTTC.

The sample holds many counts of this clonotype. V is TRBV20-1 and J is TRBJ1-5, with 7 bases matching TRBD1. After removal of 6 bases from V and 0 bases from J, the junction contained 11 bases not matched to a gene. Germline CDR1 reads DFQATT; CDR2 reads SNEGSKA (reference sequence). This CDR3 is built from 16 residues. CDR3 sequence: CSALQGGSYSNQPQHF. The CDR3 nucleotides are TGCAGTGCCCTTCAGGGGGGATCGTATAGCAATCAGCCCCAGCATTTT.

CDR3: CASSSGLRSYGYTF. DNA for the CDR3: TGTGCCAGCAGCTCGGGACTGCGTAGCTATGGCTACACCTTC. This chain connects TRBV7-2 to TRBJ1-2; possibly TRBD1 for D (5 bases). CDR3 length: 14 residues. V dropped 4 bases and J dropped 4 bases, with 13 bases sitting between them. Germline V gene sequence: CDR1 SGHTA, CDR2 FQGNSA. Full variable domain (outside the CDR3, taken from reference TRBV7-2 and TRBJ1-2): GAGVSQSPSNKVTEKGKDVELRCDPISGHTALYWYRQSLGQGLEFLIYFQGNSAPDKSGLPSDRFSAERTGGSVSTLTIQRTQQEDSAVYLCASSSGLRSYGYTFGSGTRLTVV.

As concerns this clonotype: The junction departs from the called germline gene at one end, perhaps through a read error. V and J are TRBV2 and TRBJ2-5, with 7 bases matching TRBD2. The CDR3 length is 14 residues. Germline V gene data show CDR1 as SNHLY and CDR2 as FYNNEI. The CDR3 here is CASSGLAEKEAQYF. In DNA form, the CDR3 reads TGTGCCAGCAGCGGGCTAGCGGAAAAAGAGGCCCAGTACTTC.

This clonotype was counted at least ten times. The J gene is TRBJ2-7, the V gene TRBV10-3; 7 bases map to TRBD1. V shed 3 bases, J shed 0 bases, and the junction held 11 bases outside the gene matches. The CDR3 contains 17 residues. In germline, CDR1 is ENHRY, CDR2 SYGVKD. CDR3 amino acids: CAISDPARDRSSYEQYF. CDR3 in DNA: TGTGCCATCAGTGACCCCGCCCGGGACAGAAGCTCCTACGAGCAGTACTTC.

There are many counts of this clonotype. The chain employs TRBV7-2 and TRBJ1-1, with D unclear. V lost 7 bases, J lost 0 bases, and 12 bases lay in between. In germline, CDR1 is SGHTA, CDR2 FQGNSA. This CDR3 has 14 residues. Written as DNA, the CDR3 is TGTGCCAGCACCGAATGGGTGGTGAACACTGAAGCTTTCTTT. This codes for CASTEWVVNTEAFF. The full variable domain, its missing parts supplied by reference TRBV7-2 and TRBJ1-1, is GAGVSQSPSNKVTEKGKDVELRCDPISGHTALYWYRQSLGQGLEFLIYFQGNSAPDKSGLPSDRFSAERTGGSVSTLTIQRTQQEDSAVYLCASTEWVVNTEAFFGQGTRLTVV.

This clonotype was counted at least ten times. The chain joins TRBV29-1 to TRBJ2-7, with unresolved D. This CDR3 contains 14 residues. V was trimmed by 4 bases and J by 0 bases, leaving 13 bases between them. Germline CDR1 reads SQVTM; CDR2 reads ANQGSEA. The CDR3 nucleotides read TGCAGCGTTGTGAGGACGGGTAGCTCCTACGAGCAGTACTTC. It codes for CSVVRTGSSYEQYF.

Many counts were recorded for this clonotype. The chain links TRBV5-1 to TRBJ1-1; TRBD1 matches 7 bases. V was clipped by 0 bases and J by 0 bases; unmatched bases: 5. CDR1 SGHRS and CDR2 YFSETQ come from the germline V gene. The CDR3 runs 16 residues. In DNA form, the CDR3 reads TGCGCCAGCAGCTTGGGACAGGGACCGATGAACACTGAAGCTTTCTTT. This encodes CASSLGQGPMNTEAFF.

V is TRBV7-2 and J is TRBJ2-5, with a possible D match to TRBD1 (6 bases). Germline CDR1 is SGHTA and CDR2 is FQGNSA. This CDR3 has 16 amino acids. V was trimmed by 3 bases and J by 2 bases, leaving 16 bases between them. CDR3 sequence: CASSFGRGPTQETQYF. In DNA form, the CDR3 reads TGTGCCAGCAGCTTTGGCAGGGGCCCCACACAAGAGACCCAGTACTTC.

This clonotype was observed at least ten times. This sequence joins TRBV12-3 or TRBV12-4 and TRBJ2-5, with D hard to call. V was trimmed by 4 bases and J by 4 bases, leaving 10 bases between them. The CDR3 is 13 residues long. CDR3 in amino acids: CASSSQTRETQYF. CDR3 coding DNA: TGTGCCAGCAGTTCCCAGACCCGAGAGACCCAGTACTTC.

This clonotype was counted at least ten times. This chain joins TRBV29-1 and TRBJ2-7, with 9 nucleotides matching TRBD1. The CDR3 sequence is 14 residues long. Germline V gene lookup returns CDR1 SQVTM and CDR2 ANQGSEA. After removal of 2 bases from V and 5 bases from J, the junction contained 7 bases not matched to a gene. As DNA, the CDR3 is TGCAGCGTTGAACCCGGGACAGGGATCAACGAGCAGTACTTC. Translating it yields CSVEPGTGINEQYF.

The table lists this clonotype with many counts. V gene TRBV10-3 combines with J gene TRBJ2-1; D gene ambiguous. Trimming took off 3 bases at V and 1 base at J, with 10 bases between the two ends. Looked up from germline, CDR1 is ENHRY and CDR2 is SYGVKD. The CDR3 extends over 15 amino acids. This chain's CDR3 is CAISDPGESYNEQFF. The CDR3 DNA reads TGTGCCATCAGTGACCCAGGAGAGTCCTACAATGAGCAGTTCTTC.

This clonotype was detected ten times or more. This chain uses TRBV9 with TRBJ2-3, with a possible D match to TRBD1 (5 bases). V lost 3 bases, J lost 5 bases, and 19 bases lay in between. Looked up from germline, CDR1 is SGDLS and CDR2 is YYNGEE. The length of the CDR3 is 16 residues. Here the CDR3 DNA reads TGTGCCAGCAGCGATCACAGGAACTTCCTTCAAGATACGCAGTATTTT. Its protein product is CASSDHRNFLQDTQYF.

Ten or more counts support this clonotype. J is TRBJ1-2 and V is TRBV10-3; D is undetermined. Germline V lookup: CDR1 ENHRY, CDR2 SYGVKD. V was cut by 0 bases and J by 2 bases, with 13 bases left in between. CDR3 length: 16 residues. DNA for the CDR3: TGTGCCATCAGTGAGTCGACGACCCTACCCAACTATGGCTACACCTTC. It codes for CAISESTTLPNYGYTF.

This clonotype was recorded a few times. The chain links TRBV7-9 to TRBJ2-1; 7 nucleotides align to TRBD2. Germline V gene data show CDR1 as SEHNR and CDR2 as FQNEAQ (reference sequence). CDR3 length: 13 residues. With 3 bases clipped from V and 9 bases from J, the junction kept 5 bases outside the gene matches. CDR3 protein: CASSFGTGGEQFF. CDR3 DNA sequence: TGTGCCAGCAGCTTCGGGACGGGAGGTGAGCAGTTCTTC.

This clonotype has ten or more counts. The chain is built from TRBV29-1 and TRBJ2-7; TRBD1 or TRBD2 may be the D gene (5 bases each). Germline values: CDR1 SQVTM, CDR2 ANQGSEA. Trimming took off 1 base at V and 2 bases at J, with 6 bases between the two ends. The CDR3 sequence is 12 residues long. The CDR3 loop reads CSVEGDPYEQYF. The CDR3 nucleotides read TGCAGCGTTGAAGGGGACCCCTACGAGCAGTACTTC.

There are many counts of this clonotype. The chain employs TRBV27 and TRBJ1-6; 8 nucleotides agree with TRBD1. In germline, CDR1 is MNHEY, CDR2 SMNVEV (reference sequence). This CDR3 is 15 amino acids long. V shed 4 bases, J shed 7 bases, and the junction held 6 bases outside the gene matches. The DNA of the CDR3 is TGTGCCAGCAGTTCCTGGACAGGGAGGAATTCACCCCTCCACTTT. Amino acid sequence: CASSSWTGRNSPLHF.

There are a few counts of this clonotype. The genes are TRBV6-2 or TRBV6-3 and TRBJ2-7, with TRBD1 matching 8 bases. The V and J ends lost 8 bases and 4 bases, in that order; junction bases with no gene match: 7. CDR1 and CDR2 (germline): MNHEY, SVGEGT. The CDR3 runs 13 residues. This CDR3 reads CASDRGHVYEQYF. The DNA for the CDR3 is TGTGCCAGCGACAGGGGCCACGTTTACGAGCAGTACTTC.

This clonotype was seen repeatedly, ten times or more. The chain carries TRBV5-1 and TRBJ2-2; a weak D match, TRBD2 (6 bases). The CDR3 length is 15 residues. Per the germline V gene, CDR1 is SGHRS and CDR2 is YFSETQ. Trimming removed 4 bases at V and 6 bases at J, with 16 bases between. The CDR3 bases are TGCGCCAGCAGCCTATCCTACGGGGGATCCGGGGAGCTGTTTTTT. Translating it yields CASSLSYGGSGELFF.

At least ten counts were recorded for this clonotype. The rearrangement joins TRBV12-3 or TRBV12-4 to TRBJ2-5; 8 nucleotides align to TRBD2. The CDR3 length is 16 residues. V lost 6 bases to trimming and J lost 5 bases; unmatched junction nucleotides: 14. CDR3 DNA: TGTGCCAGCAGCCCGAGGATCGCCCGGGGGGGGGAGACCCAGTACTTC. Amino acids: CASSPRIARGGETQYF.

The chain has TRBV6-5 and TRBJ1-3, with a weak D call TRBD1 (5 bases). The CDR3 length is 16 residues. The V gene's germline CDR1 is MNHEY and CDR2 SVGAGI. Trimming pared 0 bases from V and 1 base from J, leaving 10 bases between. CDR3 region: CASSYSRQGSGNTIYF. Here the CDR3 DNA reads TGTGCCAGCAGTTACTCGAGGCAGGGATCTGGAAACACCATATATTTT.

This clonotype was observed at least ten times. J is TRBJ2-7 and V is TRBV12-3 or TRBV12-4; D could derive from TRBD1 or TRBD2 (7 bases each). V shed 5 bases and J shed 5 bases, with 19 bases lying between them. The CDR3 length is 15 residues. CDR3 DNA sequence: TGTGCCAGCAGTCCTAGGGAGGGACAGATCGACGAGCAGTACTTC. Translating it yields CASSPREGQIDEQYF.

This clonotype was seen at least ten times. CDR3 sequence: CSAPDLGATQYF. CDR3 DNA: TGCAGTGCTCCGGACTTAGGAGCTACGCAGTATTTT. The gene calls are TRBV20-1 and TRBJ2-3; D perhaps matches TRBD2 (5 bases). The V gene lost 5 bases and the J gene lost 8 bases, with 14 bases spanning the gap. Germline V gene sequence: CDR1 DFQATT, CDR2 SNEGSKA (reference sequence). CDR3 size: 12 residues.

This clonotype was seen repeatedly, ten times or more. The chain has TRBV20-1 and TRBJ2-4; D is perhaps TRBD2 (6 bases). The V gene lost 3 bases and the J gene lost 6 bases, with 6 bases spanning the gap. The CDR3 covers 11 residues. The germline CDR1 and CDR2 sequences are DFQATT and SNEGSKA (reference sequence). CDR3 protein: CSARGGNIQYF. The CDR3 nucleotides read TGCAGTGCTAGGGGGGGAAACATTCAGTACTTC.

This clonotype was recorded at least ten times. V is TRBV12-3 or TRBV12-4 and J is TRBJ1-2, with D possibly matching TRBD1 (5 bases). CDR3 length equals 14 residues. With 3 bases removed from V and 1 base from J, the gap between germline ends came to 9 bases. The CDR3, as DNA: TGTGCCAGCAGTTTGGGGGGTGGTAACTATGGCTACACCTTC. This sequence encodes CASSLGGGNYGYTF.

This clonotype was seen repeatedly, ten times or more. The V and J genes are TRBV24-1 and TRBJ2-1, with D possibly being TRBD1 (5 bases). V lost 9 bases and J lost 4, with 12 bases in between. The germline gives CDR1 KGHDR, CDR2 SFDVKD. The CDR3 has 13 amino acids. CDR3 bases: TGTGCCACCGGCAGGGTAGGATACAATGAGCAGTTCTTC. The encoded protein is CATGRVGYNEQFF.

This clonotype was observed once. The J gene is TRBJ2-1, the V gene TRBV12-3 or TRBV12-4; D ambiguous. The CDR3 consists of 14 residues. V gave up 7 bases and J gave up 6 bases, with 16 bases separating them. The DNA of the CDR3 is TGTGCCAGCACCCAGAGTATCACTCTCAATGAGCAGTTCTTC. Translated, it gives CASTQSITLNEQFF.

This clonotype turned up a few times. This chain joins TRBV7-2 and TRBJ2-3, with D possibly matching TRBD2 (5 bases). This CDR3 comprises 14 residues. Germline values: CDR1 SGHTA, CDR2 FQGNSA. V was shortened by 5 bases and J by 4 bases, with 13 bases between the two germline ends. CDR3 DNA: TGTGCCAGCAGCCGACGTCTCGGGGCAGATACGCAGTATTTT. Protein product: CASSRRLGADTQYF.

This clonotype was counted many times. This chain connects TRBV7-8 to TRBJ2-3; the match to TRBD2 covers 7 bases. V shed 0 bases, J shed 5 bases, and the junction held 11 bases outside the gene matches. The CDR3 totals 17 residues. Germline V CDR1 and CDR2: SGHVS, FQNEAQ. In DNA, the CDR3 is TGTGCCAGCAGCTTAGCGAGGGCGGGAGCTGGTGGAGATACGCAGTATTTT. The encoded protein is CASSLARAGAGGDTQYF.

This clonotype was found a few times. The gene calls are TRBV11-2 and TRBJ2-1, with TRBD2 matching 9 bases. This CDR3 has 16 amino acids. Germline V gene sequence: CDR1 SGHAT, CDR2 FQNNGV. The V gene end was trimmed by 1 base and the J gene end by 7 bases; junction bases not matched to a gene: 8. CDR3 amino acids: CASSLGVREGGNEQFF. As DNA, the CDR3 is TGTGCCAGCAGCTTAGGTGTGCGGGAGGGGGGGAATGAGCAGTTCTTC.